This TCR beta chain was identified during a study of OX40 agonist ivuxolimab in advanced cancers. Overall study: At doses from 0.01 to 10 mg/kg, patients were given intravenous ivuxolimab every 2 weeks. Participants averaged approximately 65 years of age (range roughly 23 to 79) and were 82.7% male.

Note on this clone: The antigen is undetermined.

Whole-study findings and limits: Specificity for antigen went undetermined in the expanded peripheral T cells. Both CD4+ and CD8+ T cell populations in blood had undergone clonal expansion by week 6 at 0.1 to 3.0 mg/kg.

TCRdb keeps only in-frame clones here, not all; method: immunoSEQ multiplex PCR. Here the sample spans approximately 64,000 clones, approximately 86% being singletons. V was shortened by 5 bases and J by 0 bases, with 16 bases between the two germline ends. The CDR3 contains 16 residues. CDR1 is MDHEN, CDR2 SYDVKM, per germline. J is TRBJ2-5 and V is TRBV28, with D possibly matching TRBD1 (6 bases). The sequencing here drew on CD4+ or CD8+ T cells sorted from blood, taken in a trial of the OX40 agonist ivuxolimab. The source is an adult with an advanced solid tumor such as melanoma, head and neck, liver or kidney cancer. The CDR3 DNA sequence: TGTGCCAGCAGTATTGGGGGCCCCACCAACCAAGAGACCCAGTACTTC. It yields the protein CASSIGGPTNQETQYF. Supplemented by reference TRBV28 and TRBJ2-5, the full variable domain reads DVKVTQSSRYLVKRTGEKVFLECVQDMDHENMFWYRQDPGLGLRLIYFSYDVKMKEKGDIPEGYSVSREKKERFSLILESASTNQTSMYLCASSIGGPTNQETQYFGPGTRLLVL.